The 24 T cell receptor beta chains reported below all come from one sample, sequenced in a study of cytomegalovirus exposure and HLA in healthy donors. Primers included in the PCR were 60 Vbeta and 13 Jbeta primers. Sequencing used immunoSEQ multiplex PCR; TCRdb keeps in-frame clones, though not all of them. The sample includes about 120,000 clones, about 68% of them seen just once. The source material was PBMCs. Receptors originate from a middle-aged woman in good health and CMV-seropositive.

The count of this clone is one. This chain joins TRBV28 and TRBJ2-5; 8 nucleotides align to TRBD2. Germline V CDR1 and CDR2: MDHEN, SYDVKM. V shed 4 bases, J shed 5 bases, and the junction held 0 bases outside the gene matches. This CDR3 is built from 12 residues. The CDR3 region has the DNA TGTGCCAGCAGTTCGGGGGGGGAGACCCAGTACTTC. Protein product: CASSSGGETQYF.

This clone was detected only a few times. V usage is TRBV4-1 and J usage is TRBJ1-1; 7 nucleotides agree with TRBD1. The trim removed 4 bases at V and 3 bases at J, leaving 8 bases unmatched. CDR1 is MGHRA, CDR2 YSYEKL, per germline. This CDR3 region has 15 residues. Here the CDR3 reads CASSLEGARYTEAFF. The CDR3 DNA reads TGCGCCAGCAGCCTAGAGGGGGCCCGGTACACTGAAGCTTTCTTT.

The rearrangement joins TRBV7-8 to TRBJ2-2; 10 positions match TRBD2. Per germline, CDR1 SGHVS and CDR2 FQNEAQ. V shed 5 bases, J shed 7 bases, and the junction held 7 bases outside the gene matches. The CDR3 is made up of 15 amino acids. The CDR3 region is CASSQREGGLGELFF. CDR3 coding DNA: TGTGCCAGCAGCCAGCGGGAGGGCGGGCTCGGGGAGCTGTTTTTT.

This sequence joins TRBV27 and TRBJ2-1; TRBD2 matches 13 bases. The CDR3 consists of 17 residues. V lost 5 bases, J lost 2 bases, and 6 bases stayed unmatched. Germline V gives CDR1 MNHEY, CDR2 SMNVEV (reference sequence). Here the CDR3 reads CASSRGGTSGTYNEQFF. CDR3 nucleotide sequence: TGTGCCAGCAGTCGCGGGGGGACTAGCGGGACCTACAATGAGCAGTTCTTC.

V is TRBV7-8 and J is TRBJ2-3, with 8 bases that match TRBD2. The CDR3 extends over 15 amino acids. With 4 bases clipped from V and 3 bases from J, the junction kept 6 bases outside the gene matches. The germline gives CDR1 SGHVS, CDR2 FQNEAQ. CDR3 region: CASSSGTRDTDTQYF. CDR3 coding DNA: TGTGCCAGCAGCTCCGGGACTAGGGATACAGATACGCAGTATTTT.

The chain recombines TRBV7-3 with TRBJ2-7; TRBD2 agrees at 8 bases. CDR1 and CDR2 (germline): SGHTA, FQGTGA. This CDR3 region has 16 residues. The V segment lost 2 bases and the J segment 5 bases; nucleotides outside the gene matches: 11. This chain's CDR3 is CASSLGGWTSRNEQYF. DNA of the CDR3: TGTGCCAGCAGCTTAGGGGGGTGGACTAGCCGCAACGAGCAGTACTTC.

The CDR3, as DNA: TGCGCCAGCAGCCCCTTTGGTTGGCTAGCGGGAGAACAAGAGACCCAGTACTTC. Protein product: CASSPFGWLAGEQETQYF. The V gene is TRBV4-3, the J gene TRBJ2-5; 10 bases align to TRBD2. Trimming took 4 bases from V and 2 from J; bases not matched to a gene: 13. CDR1 and CDR2 from the germline V gene are LGHNA and YSLEER. This CDR3 contains 18 residues.

This chain joins TRBV27 and TRBJ2-3; 13 bases match TRBD2. The germline gives CDR1 MNHEY, CDR2 SMNVEV (reference sequence). There are 16 residues in the CDR3. Germline trimming cut 6 bases from V and 6 bases from J; bases unmatched to any gene: 9. CDR3 protein: CASRGNGLAGEDTQYF. The CDR3 region has the DNA TGTGCCAGCAGGGGTAACGGACTAGCGGGAGAGGATACGCAGTATTTT.

The chain couples TRBV5-4 to TRBJ2-5; weak D call: TRBD2 (5 bases). Germline assignment: CDR1 SGHNT and CDR2 YYREEE (reference sequence). V dropped 4 bases and J dropped 0 bases, with 16 bases sitting between them. CDR3 length: 16 residues. The CDR3 loop is CASSDRITGDQETQYF. The CDR3 DNA sequence: TGTGCCAGCAGCGACCGTATAACCGGGGACCAAGAGACCCAGTACTTC. The variable domain in full, with the rest retrieved from reference TRBV5-4 and TRBJ2-5, is ETGVTQSPTHLIKTRGQQVTLRCSSQSGHNTVSWYQQALGQGPQFIFQYYREEENGRGNFPPRFSGLQFPNYSSELNVNALELDDSALYLCASSDRITGDQETQYFGPGTRLLVL.

The chain links TRBV14 to TRBJ2-6; 7 bases match TRBD1. CDR1 SGHDN and CDR2 FVKESK come from the germline V gene. There are 17 residues in the CDR3. J was trimmed by 2 bases and V by 0 bases; bases with no gene match: 4. The CDR3 spells CASSQDYRGTGANVLTF. The CDR3 DNA reads TGTGCCAGCAGCCAAGATTACAGGGGAACTGGGGCCAACGTCCTGACTTTC.

The rearrangement joins TRBV27 to TRBJ1-1; 8 bases fit TRBD1. Germline values: CDR1 MNHEY, CDR2 SMNVEV (reference sequence). The V segment lost 5 bases and the J segment 0 bases; nucleotides outside the gene matches: 5. The CDR3 covers 15 residues. The CDR3 spells CASSPRQGLNTEAFF. The CDR3 region has the DNA TGTGCCAGCAGTCCCCGACAGGGGTTGAACACTGAAGCTTTCTTT.

This clone was recorded only once. V is TRBV18 and J is TRBJ2-5; 9 bases map to TRBD2. Germline CDR1 and CDR2: KGHSH and LQKENI. The CDR3 consists of 17 residues. V lost 3 bases to trimming and J lost 1 base; unmatched junction nucleotides: 9. CDR3 sequence: CASSPVSAGGRQETQYF. In DNA form, the CDR3 reads TGTGCCAGCTCACCCGTCTCAGCGGGAGGCCGCCAAGAGACCCAGTACTTC.

This chain uses TRBV4-1 with TRBJ2-7; D perhaps matches TRBD1 (6 bases). The length of the CDR3 is 16 residues. Trimming took 0 bases from V and 0 from J, leaving 12 bases between them. Looked up from germline, CDR1 is MGHRA and CDR2 is YSYEKL. The CDR3 coding sequence is TGCGCCAGCAGCCAAGAGAGGACAGCAAACTCCTACGAGCAGTACTTC. This gives the protein CASSQERTANSYEQYF.

This sequence joins TRBV6-1 and TRBJ2-7; 11 bases fit TRBD2. V shed 10 bases and J 5 bases; nucleotides not matched to a gene: 10. Germline loops: CDR1 MNHNS, CDR2 SASEGT. The CDR3 consists of 14 residues. CDR3: CATLPLGLADEQYF. The DNA for the CDR3 is TGTGCCACCCTCCCCTTGGGACTAGCGGACGAGCAGTACTTC.

This clone appeared a few times. The chain is built from TRBV10-3 and TRBJ2-2; 9 bases fit TRBD1. This CDR3 region has 18 residues. Losses at the gene ends were 3 bases for V and 4 bases for J; bases not matched to a gene: 12. Germline assignment: CDR1 ENHRY and CDR2 SYGVKD. CDR3 bases: TGTGCCATCAGTGACGTTAACAGGGGGCGCTTGGGCACCGGGGAGCTGTTTTTT. It codes for CAISDVNRGRLGTGELFF.

V and J are TRBV7-9 and TRBJ2-1; D remains unclear. The germline V gene encodes CDR1 SEHNR and CDR2 FQNEAQ (reference sequence). V was trimmed by 1 base and J by 6 bases, leaving 4 bases between them. CDR3 length equals 12 residues. This chain's CDR3 is CASSLGANEQFF. DNA for the CDR3: TGTGCCAGCAGCTTAGGGGCCAATGAGCAGTTCTTC.

This chain links TRBV6-5 with TRBJ2-1; 8 bases agree with TRBD1. The CDR3 extends over 15 amino acids. Per germline, CDR1 MNHEY and CDR2 SVGAGI. The ends lost 6 bases at V and 2 bases at J; junction bases unmatched: 6. CDR3 nucleotides: TGTGCCAGCAGCCCCGGACAGGGAGCCTACAATGAGCAGTTCTTC. This gives the protein CASSPGQGAYNEQFF.

The table lists this clone with a few counts. The chain recombines TRBV6-1 with TRBJ1-1, with D perhaps matching TRBD1 (5 bases). Germline loops: CDR1 MNHNS, CDR2 SASEGT. This CDR3 is 13 amino acids long. V was pared by 5 bases and J by 1 base, with 8 bases between. The chain's CDR3 is CASSRRGNTEAFF. The CDR3 DNA is TGTGCCAGCAGTCGGAGGGGGAACACTGAAGCTTTCTTT.

The rearrangement links TRBV5-1 to TRBJ1-2; unclear D gene. The germline V gene has CDR1 SGHRS and CDR2 YFSETQ. The CDR3 runs to 16 residues. With 0 bases removed from V and 8 bases from J, the gap between germline ends came to 20 bases. The CDR3 loop reads CASSLDGGRLEGGYTF. The CDR3 nucleotides are TGCGCCAGCAGCTTGGATGGCGGAAGGTTGGAAGGAGGCTACACCTTC.

This clone was found a few times. V is TRBV6-5 and J is TRBJ2-1, with 10 bases that match TRBD2. This CDR3 region has 15 residues. With V trimmed by 6 bases and J by 7 bases, 9 bases remained unmatched. CDR1 and CDR2 (germline): MNHEY, SVGAGI. CDR3 DNA: TGTGCCAGCAGAACCGGGACTAGCGTTCTAAATGAGCAGTTCTTC. Protein: CASRTGTSVLNEQFF.

The chain joins TRBV2 to TRBJ1-2, with 9 bases that match TRBD1. Germline V lookup: CDR1 SNHLY, CDR2 FYNNEI. There are 15 residues in the CDR3. V lost 3 bases and J lost 6; bases outside the gene matches: 8. CDR3 sequence (DNA): TGTGCCAGCAGTGACACAGGGGGCGGCGTCCATGGCTACACCTTC. Translated, it gives CASSDTGGGVHGYTF.

V and J are TRBV5-1 and TRBJ2-6; D is perhaps TRBD2 (7 bases). The CDR3 is 17 amino acids. V dropped 6 bases and J dropped 2 bases, with 18 bases sitting between them. The V gene's germline CDR1 is SGHRS and CDR2 YFSETQ. CDR3 amino acids: CASTTGGATPGANVLTF. In nucleotides, the CDR3 is TGCGCCAGCACGACGGGGGGCGCCACCCCTGGGGCCAACGTCCTGACTTTC.

The rearrangement joins TRBV4-1 to TRBJ1-1, with a possible D match to TRBD1 (6 bases). The CDR3 contains 13 residues. V was cut by 8 bases and J by 3 bases, with 13 bases left in between. Germline assignment: CDR1 MGHRA and CDR2 YSYEKL. Here the CDR3 reads CASSAGVHTEAFF. For the CDR3, the DNA is TGCGCCAGCTCTGCAGGGGTCCACACTGAAGCTTTCTTT.

This chain uses TRBV2 with TRBJ2-4; 9 bases line up with TRBD2. J gave up 0 bases and V 5 bases, and 2 bases lay outside the gene matches. The CDR3 totals 15 residues. The V gene's germline CDR1 is SNHLY and CDR2 FYNNEI. CDR3 residues: CASSSGGPAKNIQYF. The CDR3 coding sequence is TGTGCCAGCAGTAGCGGGGGGCCAGCCAAAAACATTCAGTACTTC.